The rows below give T cell receptor beta chains drawn from one sample of a study of cytomegalovirus exposure and HLA in healthy donors. Data came from immunoSEQ multiplex PCR; TCRdb stores just in-frame clones and leaves some out. The repertoire has 150,000 or so clones, 80% of them found once; the top ten carry about 1.3%. Sequenced: PBMCs. Receptors were obtained from a young man in good health and CMV-seronegative. The CDR3 runs from the conserved cysteine through the conserved F or W. A D gene is named only where the DNA matches it firmly. Clone size appears in some rows only: once, few, many, or a class for an expanded clone.

CDR3 protein,CDR3 DNA,clone size,V gene,D gene,J gene
CASSLIALGSPLHF,TGTGCCAGCAGTTTAATAGCCCTTGGTTCACCCCTCCACTTT,NA,TRBV27,NA,TRBJ1-6
CASSHHAAGPGTDTQYF,TGCGCCAGCAGCCATCACGCGGCAGGGCCGGGCACAGATACGCAGTATTTT,NA,TRBV4-1,NA,TRBJ2-3
CASSESSVGQGWNEQFF,TGCGCCAGCAGTGAGTCGTCGGTGGGACAGGGTTGGAATGAGCAGTTCTTC,NA,TRBV10-1,TRBD1,TRBJ2-1
CASSRPSTGGPEAFF,TGCGCCAGCAGCCGCCCATCGACAGGGGGCCCTGAAGCTTTCTTT,NA,TRBV6-5,TRBD1,TRBJ1-1
CASSYGDFSTDTQYF,TGTGCCAGCAGTTACGGGGACTTCTCCACAGATACGCAGTATTTT,NA,TRBV6-5,NA,TRBJ2-3
CASSLRAYEQYF,TGTGCCAGCAGCTTGAGAGCCTACGAGCAGTACTTC,NA,TRBV7-9,NA,TRBJ2-7
CASISGTGGSYEQYF,TGTGCCAGCATCTCCGGGACAGGGGGCTCCTACGAGCAGTACTTC,NA,TRBV6-1,TRBD1,TRBJ2-7
CASRDGGQASSYEQYF,TGTGCCAGCAGGGATGGAGGACAGGCGAGCTCCTACGAGCAGTACTTC,few,TRBV28,TRBD1,TRBJ2-7
CASKLRGAGDGYTF,TGTGCCAGCAAGCTTCGGGGGGCAGGGGATGGCTACACCTTC,NA,TRBV28,NA,TRBJ1-2
CASSQVLAIDNEQFF,TGCGCCAGCAGCCAAGTCCTAGCGATTGACAATGAGCAGTTCTTC,NA,TRBV4-3,NA,TRBJ2-1
CASSLAISVAAAFF,TGTGCCAGCAGCTTAGCGATTTCCGTTGCTGCGGCTTTCTTT,NA,TRBV7-2,NA,TRBJ1-1
CASSYRGQGSIGSYNSPLHF,TGTGCTAGCAGCTACAGGGGACAGGGTAGCATTGGGTCCTATAATTCACCCCTCCACTTT,NA,TRBV7-7,TRBD1,TRBJ1-6
CAYQKGEGVVTEAFF,TGTGCCTACCAAAAGGGGGAGGGCGTGGTGACTGAAGCTTTCTTT,NA,TRBV30,NA,TRBJ1-1
CASSLVAGIISYGYTF,TGTGCCAGCAGCTTGGTGGCAGGAATTATAAGTTATGGCTACACCTTC,NA,TRBV5-6,NA,TRBJ1-2
CAWSVLQGDGELFF,TGTGCCTGGAGTGTACTACAGGGGGACGGGGAGCTGTTTTTT,few,TRBV30,TRBD1,TRBJ2-2
CASSVGLGTGRNEQFF,TGTGCCAGCAGCGTAGGGCTCGGGACAGGGCGAAATGAGCAGTTCTTC,NA,TRBV9,TRBD1,TRBJ2-1
CAWSVLGPEQYF,TGTGCCTGGAGTGTACTGGGGCCGGAGCAGTACTTC,NA,TRBV30,NA,TRBJ2-7
CASSYGTGSYEQYF,TGTGCCAGCAGCTATGGGACAGGGTCCTACGAGCAGTACTTC,NA,TRBV7-6,TRBD1,TRBJ2-7
CASSLVGGANYGYTF,TGTGCCAGCAGCTTAGTCGGGGGAGCTAACTATGGCTACACCTTC,NA,TRBV7-2,NA,TRBJ1-2
CASSTGGVQPQHF,TGTGCCAGCAGCACAGGGGGCGTTCAGCCCCAGCATTTT,once,TRBV28,TRBD1,TRBJ1-5
CASRIQGGEGGYTF,TGCGCCAGCAGGATACAGGGCGGAGAAGGTGGCTACACCTTC,NA,TRBV10-2,NA,TRBJ1-2
CASSQYRSSNQPQHF,TGTGCCAGCTCACAATACAGGTCCAGCAATCAGCCCCAGCATTTT,NA,TRBV18,NA,TRBJ1-5
CASSPTGLDGYTF,TGTGCCAGCAGCCCGACAGGGCTTGATGGCTACACCTTC,once,TRBV7-9,TRBD1,TRBJ1-2
CATTNRASGNTIYF,TGTGCCACGACTAACAGGGCCTCTGGAAACACCATATATTTT,NA,TRBV10-3,NA,TRBJ1-3
CAISEGTGSIYEQYF,TGTGCCATCAGTGAGGGGACAGGTTCTATCTACGAGCAGTACTTC,NA,TRBV10-3,TRBD1,TRBJ2-7
CSVEAGFYEQYF,TGCAGCGTGGAGGCGGGCTTTTACGAGCAGTACTTC,few,TRBV29-1,NA,TRBJ2-7
CASSSGPTASYEQYF,TGTGCCAGCAGCTCAGGGCCCACGGCGTCCTACGAGCAGTACTTC,NA,TRBV5-6,NA,TRBJ2-7
CASSPDLKKGDTEAFF,TGTGCCAGCAGCCCTGACCTCAAGAAGGGGGACACTGAAGCTTTCTTT,NA,TRBV5-5,NA,TRBJ1-1
CASRDSGGTNEKLFF,TGTGCCAGCAGGGACAGCGGTGGAACTAATGAAAAACTGTTTTTT,NA,TRBV28,NA,TRBJ1-4
CASSLSQNYEQYF,TGTGCCAGCAGTTTATCCCAGAACTACGAGCAGTACTTC,NA,TRBV27,NA,TRBJ2-7
CAWSVSSGGYTF,TGTGCCTGGAGTGTCAGTAGCGGGGGCTACACCTTC,once,TRBV30,NA,TRBJ1-2
CASSSGLAGRSDTQYF,TGTGCCAGCAGCTCTGGACTAGCGGGAAGGTCAGATACGCAGTATTTT,NA,TRBV7-3,TRBD2,TRBJ2-3
CASSVSTSGAADTQYF,TGTGCCAGCAGCGTCTCGACTAGCGGGGCAGCAGATACGCAGTATTTT,NA,TRBV9,TRBD2,TRBJ2-3
CASSPTSNEQYF,TGCGCCAGCAGCCCCACTAGTAACGAGCAGTACTTC,NA,TRBV5-1,NA,TRBJ2-7
CASSLTSGRPEQYF,TGTGCCAGCAGCTTAACTAGCGGGAGGCCCGAGCAGTACTTC,NA,TRBV11-1,TRBD2,TRBJ2-7
CASSELRGGQDTQYF,TGTGCCAGCAGTGAATTGCGGGGGGGCCAGGATACGCAGTATTTT,few,TRBV2,TRBD2,TRBJ2-3